A single sample is the source of the 2 T cell receptor beta chains below, sequenced in a study of identical twins. TCRdb recomputed calls from the 5' RACE reads with MiXCR, one row per CDR3 protein. Of 200,000 to 300,000 distinct CDR3 sequences in the sample, over 9.5% are singletons; the top ten hold about 9.1%. Sample: memory T cells sorted from blood. The source is a man aged 45-65 years in good health.

Only a few counts were recorded for this clonotype. The chain recombines TRBV5-5 with TRBJ1-1, with D possibly TRBD1 on 5 matching bases. CDR3 length: 13 residues. Per the germline V gene, CDR1 is SGHKS and CDR2 is YYEKEE (reference sequence). Trimming pared 3 bases from V and 2 bases from J, leaving 8 bases between. The chain's CDR3 is CASSWDRNTEAFF. Written as DNA, the CDR3 is TGTGCCAGCAGCTGGGACCGAAACACTGAAGCTTTCTTT.

There are many counts of this clonotype. This CDR3 reads CASSLWVGETQYF. The DNA for the CDR3 is TGTGCCAGCAGCTTGTGGGTGGGAGAGACCCAGTACTTC. The chain recombines TRBV7-9 with TRBJ2-5; D gene unclear. This CDR3 spans 13 amino acids. Trimming took 3 bases from V and 4 from J, leaving 9 bases between them. The germline CDR1 and CDR2 sequences are SEHNR and FQNEAQ (reference sequence).